This entry describes one T cell receptor beta chain. Its antigen is undetermined. The germline gives CDR1 MDHEN, CDR2 SYDVKM. The CDR3 is made up of 14 amino acids. With 6 bases removed from V and 4 bases from J, the gap between germline ends came to 15 bases. The sample originates from a study of lymphopenia after photon versus proton radiotherapy. Regarding the study as a whole: In patients who died, overall survival fell as post-nadir TCR diversity dropped more. After the lymphocyte nadir, photon-treated repertoires showed oligoclonal expansion, especially of CD8+ Temra cells. Survival link was tested only in deceased patients; proton benefit remains a possibility.

Method: immunoSEQ multiplex PCR; TCRdb's copy keeps in-frame clones and lacks some. This sample has about 19,000 clones; over 80% occur once, and the top ten carry around 6.5%. Specimen: peripheral blood, collected from a patient treated with photon-based radiotherapy. This clonotype was obtained from a man in his fifties or sixties with pancreatic cancer. The V gene is TRBV28, the J gene TRBJ1-1, with D perhaps matching TRBD1 (5 bases). The CDR3 nucleotides are TGTGCCAGCAGGTACGGCGGGGGTTTCACTGAAGCTTTCTTT. Translated, it gives CASRYGGGFTEAFF.